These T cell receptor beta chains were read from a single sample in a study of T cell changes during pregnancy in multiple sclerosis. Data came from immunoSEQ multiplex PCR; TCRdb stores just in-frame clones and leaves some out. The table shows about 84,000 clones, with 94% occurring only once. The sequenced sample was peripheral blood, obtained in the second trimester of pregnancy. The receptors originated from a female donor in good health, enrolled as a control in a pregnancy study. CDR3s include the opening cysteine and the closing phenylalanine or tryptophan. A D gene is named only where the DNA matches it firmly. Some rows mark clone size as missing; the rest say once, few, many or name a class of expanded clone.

CASSPHETGSGANVLTF | TGTGCCAGCAGCCCACACGAGACAGGGAGTGGGGCCAACGTCCTGACTTTC | TRBD1 | TRBJ2-6 | TRBV7-8 | NA
CSVEPKTRDFEFF | TGCAGCGTTGAACCAAAAACCCGGGACTTCGAGTTCTTC | NA | TRBJ2-1 | TRBV29-1 | NA
CAWTPWDRGLYEQYF | TGTGCCTGGACCCCTTGGGACAGGGGGCTCTACGAGCAGTACTTC | TRBD1 | TRBJ2-7 | TRBV30 | NA
CAISEPSGVPDTQYF | TGTGCCATCAGTGAGCCTAGCGGGGTCCCAGATACGCAGTATTTT | TRBD2 | TRBJ2-3 | TRBV10-3 | NA
CASRKTGGDYGYTF | TGTGCCAGCAGGAAGACAGGGGGCGACTATGGCTACACCTTC | TRBD1 | TRBJ1-2 | TRBV7-9 | NA
CASSIGGLAQHF | TGTGCCAGCAGTATAGGGGGTTTGGCCCAGCATTTT | NA | TRBJ1-5 | TRBV28 | NA
CAWSPGAKTGELFF | TGTGCCTGGAGCCCAGGGGCGAAAACCGGGGAGCTGTTTTTT | NA | TRBJ2-2 | TRBV30 | NA
CASSTPGANVLTF | TGCGCCAGCAGCACACCGGGGGCCAACGTCCTGACTTTC | NA | TRBJ2-6 | TRBV4-1 | NA
CASSLVGEGTDTQYF | TGTGCCAGCAGCTTAGTCGGGGAGGGCACAGATACGCAGTATTTT | NA | TRBJ2-3 | TRBV11-2 | NA
CASSEGTNYEQYF | TGTGCCAGCAGTGAAGGGACAAACTACGAGCAGTACTTC | NA | TRBJ2-7 | TRBV6-1 | NA
CASSQYVGGTGELFF | TGTGCCAGCAGTCAATATGTAGGGGGAACCGGGGAGCTGTTTTTT | NA | TRBJ2-2 | TRBV28 | NA
CASSLLTSGVQSSYEQYF | TGTGCCAGCAGTTTATTGACTAGCGGGGTCCAGTCCTCTTACGAGCAGTACTTC | TRBD2 | TRBJ2-7 | TRBV27 | NA
CASATYEQYF | TGTGCCAGCGCGACCTACGAGCAGTACTTC | NA | TRBJ2-7 | TRBV6-1 | once
CASSSTASSSYEQYF | TGTGCCAGCAGCTCGACAGCGTCGAGCTCCTACGAGCAGTACTTC | NA | TRBJ2-7 | TRBV11-2 | once
CASSWGRTGGTDTQYF | TGCGCCAGCAGTTGGGGCAGAACAGGCGGCACAGATACGCAGTATTTT | NA | TRBJ2-3 | TRBV4-1 | NA
CASSLTGGYTEAFF | TGTGCCAGCAGCTTAACAGGGGGGTACACTGAAGCTTTCTTT | TRBD1 | TRBJ1-1 | TRBV7-9 | NA
CASSGLAGGMNEQFF | TGCGCCAGCAGTGGGCTAGCGGGAGGGATGAATGAGCAGTTCTTC | TRBD2 | TRBJ2-1 | TRBV10-2 | NA
CASGYRGGGEQYF | TGTGCCAGCGGGTACAGGGGAGGAGGCGAGCAGTACTTC | NA | TRBJ2-7 | TRBV6-5 | NA
CASHLTSGSSEQFF | TGCGCCAGCCACCTGACTAGCGGGAGTAGTGAGCAGTTCTTC | TRBD2 | TRBJ2-1 | TRBV5-1 | NA
CASTPSEGRGEQFF | TGTGCCAGCACCCCTAGCGAGGGCCGGGGGGAGCAGTTCTTC | NA | TRBJ2-1 | TRBV7-9 | NA
CATSRHPPGENEQFF | TGTGCCACCAGCAGACATCCCCCGGGAGAGAATGAGCAGTTCTTC | NA | TRBJ2-1 | TRBV15 | NA
CASSLAPFRGGEQYF | TGTGCCAGCAGTTTAGCTCCATTTAGGGGCGGCGAGCAGTACTTC | NA | TRBJ2-7 | TRBV27 | NA
CASTKNTGELFF | TGTGCCAGCACCAAGAACACCGGGGAGCTGTTTTTT | NA | TRBJ2-2 | TRBV7-9 | NA
CASSPTDEAFF | TGTGCCAGCTCACCTACAGATGAAGCTTTCTTT | NA | TRBJ1-1 | TRBV18 | NA
CASSQEGLAGRGGDTQYF | TGCGCCAGCAGCCAAGAGGGGCTAGCGGGGAGAGGTGGAGATACGCAGTATTTT | TRBD2 | TRBJ2-3 | TRBV4-1 | NA
CASSDSNQPQHF | TGTGCCAGCAGCGACAGTAATCAGCCCCAGCATTTT | NA | TRBJ1-5 | TRBV6-6 | NA
CASSGWTSGNDYEQYF | TGTGCCAGCAGTGGTTGGACTAGCGGGAACGACTACGAGCAGTACTTC | TRBD2 | TRBJ2-7 | TRBV6-1 | NA
CSVAGTSGINEQFF | TGCAGCGTTGCCGGGACTAGCGGGATTAATGAGCAGTTCTTC | TRBD2 | TRBJ2-1 | TRBV29-1 | NA